This T cell receptor (beta chain) was profiled in a study of early T cells in non-severe SARS-CoV-2 infection. Using its own MiXCR run on the 5' RACE reads, TCRdb lists one record per CDR3 protein. Counted here are about 64,000 distinct CDR3 sequences, less than 20% occurring once; the ten biggest clones make up about 8.2%. The source of this sequence is an adult who was a healthcare worker with PCR-confirmed SARS-CoV-2 infection or an uninfected control (not recorded which). The material was whole blood, obtained at baseline.

CDR3 sequence: CASSQYYFGDTQYF. The CDR3 DNA is TGCGCCAGCAGCCAATACTACTTCGGAGATACGCAGTATTTT. The genes are TRBV4-3 and TRBJ2-3; D unclear. The CDR3 totals 14 residues. Looked up from germline, CDR1 is LGHNA and CDR2 is YSLEER. The V gene lost 2 bases and the J gene lost 5 bases, with 11 bases spanning the gap.